This T cell receptor (beta chain) was profiled in a study of T cell repertoires in cytomegalovirus infection (dated 2019 in TCRdb). Background on the whole study: The peptide stimulations were aimed at well-studied HLA-B-restricted epitopes as well as recently identified HLA-C-restricted CMV epitopes, whose presentation resists viral immunomodulation. Donor HLA type was relevant to the analysis, because carriage of CMV infection together with the matching HLA type was indicated by public TCR beta signatures. Broader findings and caveats from the paper: The ex vivo response was dominated by HLA-C-restricted CMV-specific TCR beta clonotypes, which also provided the single most frequent clonotype in two of eight donors. Cumulative frequency of public TCR beta family members discriminated carriers of CMV infection plus the relevant HLA type in this cohort and an independent approximately 350-donor cohort.

Here V drops 6 bases and J drops 5 bases, and the junction holds 8 bases not matched to any gene. CDR1 and CDR2, looked up from the germline V gene, are SNHLY and FYNNEI. The CDR3 numbers 15 residues from cysteine through phenylalanine. Only the CDR3 portion is preserved as DNA: 45 bases, with reading frame beginning at the first base. Sequencer: Illumina HiSeq 1500. TCRdb cleaned the public reads at Q25 with fastp, built clones with MiXCR and kept in-frame beta chains. CDR3 protein sequences are deduplicated, and each keeps its most common genes and DNA. Present in this sample are 650,000 to 850,000 distinct CDR3 sequences, 25% to 30% of which were seen just once. The ten biggest clones cover around 13% of the sample. This specimen's treatment or condition label, interpreted: in vitro stimulation with specific CMV peptide epitopes to enrich CMV-specific T cells. This clonotype has just a few counts. It lacks a known antigen. No base-level quality is on record; no much larger clone is a single base apart.

This receptor was obtained from a human donor in good health (CMV status not recorded). Some clones in this sample may be carry-over from other donors' samples. This specimen consisted of cultured CD8+ T cells from PBMCs, obtained from culture after CMV antigen stimulation. In this chain, TRBV2 is recombined with TRBJ2-7; 12 bases in the middle match TRBD2. Here is the DNA: TGTGCCAGCAGCACGACTAGCGGGGGCACCCACGAGCAGTACTTC. This is translated as CASSTTSGGTHEQYF.